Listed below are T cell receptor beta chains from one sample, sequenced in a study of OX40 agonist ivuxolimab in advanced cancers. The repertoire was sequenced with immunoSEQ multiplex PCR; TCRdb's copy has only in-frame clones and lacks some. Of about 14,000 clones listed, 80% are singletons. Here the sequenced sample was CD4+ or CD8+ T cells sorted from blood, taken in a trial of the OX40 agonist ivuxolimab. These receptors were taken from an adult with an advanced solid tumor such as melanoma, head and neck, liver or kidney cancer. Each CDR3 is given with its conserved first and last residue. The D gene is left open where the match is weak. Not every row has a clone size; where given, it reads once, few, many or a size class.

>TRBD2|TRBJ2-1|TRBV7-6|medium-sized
CASSLVGGGEWSYNEQFF
TGTGCCAGCAGCTTAGTGGGCGGGGGGGAATGGTCCTACAATGAGCAGTTCTTC
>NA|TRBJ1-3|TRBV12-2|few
CASRLEGVGGNTIYF
TGTGCAAGTCGCTTAGAGGGTGTGGGTGGAAACACCATATATTTT
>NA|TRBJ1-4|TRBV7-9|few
CASSLVGRDEKLFF
TGTGCCAGCAGCTTAGTTGGCAGGGATGAAAAACTGTTTTTT
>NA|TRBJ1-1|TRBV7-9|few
CASSQNTEAFF
TGTGCCAGCAGCCAAAACACTGAAGCTTTCTTT
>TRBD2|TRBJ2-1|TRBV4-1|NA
CASSLSGSSYNEQFF
TGCGCCAGCAGCCTGAGCGGGAGTTCCTACAATGAGCAGTTCTTC
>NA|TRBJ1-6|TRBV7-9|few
CASSLGNSPLHF
TGTGCCAGCAGCTTGGGGAATTCACCCCTCCACTTT
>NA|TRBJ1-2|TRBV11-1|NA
CASSPTGKGYGYTF
TGTGCCAGCAGCCCCACGGGGAAGGGCTATGGCTACACCTTC
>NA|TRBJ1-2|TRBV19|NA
CATRGGYTF
TGTGCCACCAGGGGTGGCTACACCTTC
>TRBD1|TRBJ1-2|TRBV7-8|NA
CASSIGQGYGYTF
TGTGCCAGCAGCATCGGACAGGGGTATGGCTACACCTTC
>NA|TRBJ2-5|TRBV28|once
CASRGEEGVILEETQYF
TGTGCCAGCAGGGGGGAAGAGGGCGTAATTCTGGAAGAGACCCAGTACTTC
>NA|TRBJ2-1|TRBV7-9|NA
CASSLINNEQFF
TGTGCCAGCAGCTTAATCAACAATGAGCAGTTCTTC
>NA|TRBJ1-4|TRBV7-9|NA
CASSSVAGEEKLFF
TGTGCCAGCAGCTCCGTGGCAGGGGAGGAAAAACTGTTTTTT
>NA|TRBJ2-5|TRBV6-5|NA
CASRAIKYQETQYF
TGTGCCAGCAGGGCTATCAAGTACCAAGAGACCCAGTACTTC
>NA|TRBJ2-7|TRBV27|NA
CASSWKTGVYEQYF
TGTGCCAGCAGTTGGAAGACAGGAGTCTACGAGCAGTACTTC
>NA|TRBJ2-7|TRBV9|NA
CASSVGGTRYEQYF
TGTGCCAGCAGCGTCGGAGGGACCCGCTACGAGCAGTACTTC
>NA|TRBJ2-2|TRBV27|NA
CASSITAQSTGELFF
TGTGCCAGCAGTATAACCGCACAGAGCACCGGGGAGCTGTTTTTT
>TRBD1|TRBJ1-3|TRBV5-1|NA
CASSTYGTASGNTIYF
TGCGCCAGCAGCACCTATGGGACAGCCTCTGGAAACACCATATATTTT
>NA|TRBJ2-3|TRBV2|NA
CASKETGLTDTQYF
TGTGCCAGCAAAGAGACGGGGCTCACAGATACGCAGTATTTT
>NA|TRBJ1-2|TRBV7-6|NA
CASSPLDPWDYGYTF
TGTGCCAGCAGCCCGCTGGACCCTTGGGACTATGGCTACACCTTC
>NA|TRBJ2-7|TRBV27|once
CASSLYRTGEQYF
TGTGCCAGCAGTTTATACCGGACGGGTGAGCAGTACTTC
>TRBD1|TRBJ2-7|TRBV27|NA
CASSLGQGAREQYF
TGTGCCAGCAGTTTAGGACAGGGGGCGCGCGAGCAGTACTTC
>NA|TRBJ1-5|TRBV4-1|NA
CASSQDLVNQPQHF
TGCGCCAGCAGCCAAGATCTCGTTAATCAGCCCCAGCATTTT
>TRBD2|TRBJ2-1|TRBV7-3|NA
CASSLGSGRAVSEQFF
TGTGCCAGCAGCTTAGGTAGCGGGAGGGCCGTTTCTGAGCAGTTCTTC
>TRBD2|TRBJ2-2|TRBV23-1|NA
CASSQPVAGGCMAGELFF
TGCGCCAGCAGTCAGCCCGTGGCGGGAGGGTGTATGGCCGGGGAGCTGTTTTTT
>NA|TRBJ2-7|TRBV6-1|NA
CASSEGVTDTYEQYF
TGTGCCAGCAGTGAAGGTGTGACGGATACCTACGAGCAGTACTTC
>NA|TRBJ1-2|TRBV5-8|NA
CASSLGGGEPYTF
TGTGCCAGCAGCTTGGGGGGAGGTGAACCCTACACCTTC
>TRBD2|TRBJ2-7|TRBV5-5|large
CASSWTSGGAQEQYF
TGTGCCAGCAGCTGGACTAGCGGGGGGGCTCAAGAGCAGTACTTC
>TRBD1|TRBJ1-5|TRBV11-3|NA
CASSLDLSQGDVSNQPQHF
TGTGCCAGCAGCTTAGATCTCTCTCAGGGGGATGTGAGCAATCAGCCCCAGCATTTT
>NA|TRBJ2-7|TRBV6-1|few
CASRGIGASYEQYF
TGTGCCAGCAGGGGGATCGGGGCTTCCTACGAGCAGTACTTC
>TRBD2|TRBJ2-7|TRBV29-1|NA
CSVGSSGSGYEQYF
TGCAGCGTTGGGTCTAGCGGGAGTGGTTACGAGCAGTACTTC
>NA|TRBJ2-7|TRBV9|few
CASSPGGGGTSDEQYF
TGTGCCAGCAGCCCCGGTGGTGGGGGCACTTCGGACGAGCAGTACTTC
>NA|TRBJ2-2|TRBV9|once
CASSVRGGTGELFF
TGTGCCAGCAGCGTCCGAGGGGGCACCGGGGAGCTGTTTTTT
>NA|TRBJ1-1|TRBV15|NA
CATSRVRGDTEAFF
TGTGCCACCAGCAGAGTCCGGGGGGACACTGAAGCTTTCTTT
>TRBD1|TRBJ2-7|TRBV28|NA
CASSLPRQGASYEQYF
TGTGCCAGCAGTCTGCCTCGGCAGGGGGCCTCCTACGAGCAGTACTTC
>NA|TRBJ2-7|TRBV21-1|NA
CASSKVGGSGSPRSYEQYF
TGTGCCAGCAGCAAAGTAGGCGGGAGCGGGAGCCCCCGCTCCTACGAGCAGTACTTC
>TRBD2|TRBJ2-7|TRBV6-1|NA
CASSKLAGPWYF
TGTGCCAGCAGCAAACTAGCGGGACCATGGTACTTC
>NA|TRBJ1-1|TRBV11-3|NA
CASSTNTEAFF
TGTGCCAGCAGCACGAACACTGAAGCTTTCTTT
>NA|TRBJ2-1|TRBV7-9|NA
CASSLASRDNEQFF
TGTGCCAGCAGCTTAGCATCCAGAGACAATGAGCAGTTCTTC
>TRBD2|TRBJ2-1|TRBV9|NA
CASSARGGLVNEQFF
TGTGCCAGCAGCGCACGGGGGGGGCTCGTAAATGAGCAGTTCTTC
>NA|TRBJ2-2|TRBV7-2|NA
CASSLAGRATGELFF
TGTGCCAGCAGCTTAGCGGGCAGGGCAACCGGGGAGCTGTTTTTT
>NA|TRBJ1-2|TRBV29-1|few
CSVEGASLYGYTF
TGCAGCGTTGAGGGGGCAAGCCTATATGGCTACACCTTC
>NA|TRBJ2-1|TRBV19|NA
CASSIGSSYNEQFF
TGTGCCAGTAGTATCGGGAGCTCCTACAATGAGCAGTTCTTC
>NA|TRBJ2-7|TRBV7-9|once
CASSLAVRDEQYF
TGTGCCAGCAGCTTAGCGGTACGCGACGAGCAGTACTTC
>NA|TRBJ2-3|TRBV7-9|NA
CASSPLVPKAQYF
TGTGCCAGCAGCCCCCTGGTTCCCAAGGCGCAGTATTTT
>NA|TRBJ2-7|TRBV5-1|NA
CASSFEEGPSYEQYF
TGCGCCAGCAGCTTTGAGGAGGGGCCCTCCTACGAGCAGTACTTC
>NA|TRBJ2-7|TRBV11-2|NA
CASSFKRWDSYEQYF
TGTGCCAGCAGCTTTAAACGGTGGGATTCCTACGAGCAGTACTTC
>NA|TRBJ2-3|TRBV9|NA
CASSVEPVPTDTQYF
TGTGCCAGCAGCGTAGAACCGGTCCCCACAGATACGCAGTATTTT
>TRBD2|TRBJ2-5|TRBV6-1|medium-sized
CASSELAGEGETQYF
TGTGCCAGCAGTGAGTTGGCGGGGGAAGGGGAGACCCAGTACTTC
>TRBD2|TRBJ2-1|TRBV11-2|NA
CASSSRTSGRGNNEQFF
TGTGCCAGCAGCTCGAGGACTAGCGGGAGAGGCAACAATGAGCAGTTCTTC
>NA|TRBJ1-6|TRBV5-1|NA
CASSLSTARNSPLHF
TGCGCCAGCAGCCTATCGACAGCCAGAAATTCACCCCTCCACTTT
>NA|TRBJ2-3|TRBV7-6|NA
CASSLGGGVATQYF
TGTGCCAGCAGCCTGGGTGGAGGGGTCGCCACGCAGTATTTT
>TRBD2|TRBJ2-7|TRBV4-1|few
CASSSSLTGGSYEQYF
TGCGCCAGCAGCTCTAGCCTAACGGGAGGATCCTACGAGCAGTACTTC
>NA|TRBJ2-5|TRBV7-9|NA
CASSPPGTIWGETQYF
TGTGCCAGCAGCCCACCCGGGACGATATGGGGCGAGACCCAGTACTTC